These 9 T cell receptor beta chains were sequenced from one sample in a study of cytomegalovirus exposure and HLA in healthy donors (dated by TCRdb to the late 2010s). Receptor amplification or capture employed the immunoSEQ multiplex PCR assay. The multiplex PCR relied on a mix of 60 forward primers for TCR Vbeta segments and 13 reverse primers for TCR Jbeta segments. TCRdb provides this immuneACCESS table in a form limited to in-frame rearrangements. Some clones are lacking; in checked studies, under half of them reflect an unresolved V gene, and why the rest are absent is not known. Within this sample are 81,000 or so clones, with 77% of them counted one time only. The ten biggest clones cover around 3.1% of the sample. The sample was PBMCs. These receptors were collected from a man between 45 and 60 years old in good health and CMV-seropositive.

J is TRBJ2-1 and V is TRBV6-1; 8 positions match TRBD2. The germline CDR1 and CDR2 sequences are MNHNS and SASEGT. V lost 4 bases to trimming and J lost 5 bases; unmatched junction nucleotides: 4. The CDR3 has 14 amino acids. CDR3 sequence: CASSVSGLDNEQFF. The CDR3 coding sequence is TGTGCCAGCAGTGTCTCGGGACTAGACAATGAGCAGTTCTTC.

The chain recombines TRBV7-9 with TRBJ2-2, with D tentatively TRBD2 (6 bases). The CDR3 has 15 residues. Per the germline V gene, CDR1 is SEHNR and CDR2 is FQNEAQ (reference sequence). V was clipped by 3 bases and J by 2 bases, with 10 bases between them. The CDR3 bases are TGTGCCAGCAGCTTCTGGGACTCAAACACCGGGGAGCTGTTTTTT. It is translated as CASSFWDSNTGELFF.

The chain has TRBV6-5 and TRBJ1-2; 7 bases are a match to TRBD1. From germline, CDR1 is MNHEY and CDR2 SVGAGI. This CDR3 is built from 13 residues. The J segment lost 3 bases and the V segment lost 6 bases, leaving 4 bases of the junction unmatched. CDR3 nucleotides: TGTGCCAGCAGCCTAACAGGGGACTATGGCTACACCTTC. It yields the protein CASSLTGDYGYTF.

The chain carries TRBV7-9 and TRBJ1-1; 10 nucleotides line up with TRBD1. CDR3 length equals 13 residues. V trimming: 5 bases; J trimming: 11 bases; junction bases outside the gene matches: 8. The germline V gene has CDR1 SEHNR and CDR2 FQNEAQ (reference sequence). CDR3 region: CASSPGGGQGAFF. DNA of the CDR3: TGTGCCAGCAGCCCCGGAGGGGGACAGGGGGCTTTCTTT.

The CDR3 protein is CASSGAQYYEQYF. DNA for the CDR3: TGTGCCAGCAGTGGGGCCCAGTACTACGAGCAGTACTTC. The chain employs TRBV2 and TRBJ2-7, with D unclear. This CDR3 has 13 amino acids. CDR1 is SNHLY and CDR2 is FYNNEI in the germline V gene. Trimming shortened V by 4 bases and J by 3 bases, and 10 bases separated the two germline ends.

This clone was detected only a few times. This chain links TRBV2 with TRBJ1-6; TRBD1 might be the D (5 bases). The CDR3 length is 11 residues. V was trimmed by 2 bases and J by 16 bases, leaving 9 bases between them. Germline V gene lookup returns CDR1 SNHLY and CDR2 FYNNEI. CDR3 residues: CASSERGTLHF. The CDR3 bases are TGTGCCAGCAGTGAAAGGGGTACACTCCACTTT.

The chain is built from TRBV7-8 and TRBJ2-5; TRBD2 matches at 8 bases. Germline trimming cut 1 base from V and 1 base from J; bases unmatched to any gene: 14. Germline V gives CDR1 SGHVS, CDR2 FQNEAQ. The CDR3 runs 19 residues. In DNA, the CDR3 is TGTGCCAGCAGCTTAGGAGCGGGTGCCAGCGGGGGAGGCCAAGAGACCCAGTACTTC. Its translation is CASSLGAGASGGGQETQYF.

The CDR3 nucleotides are TGTGCCAGCAGCTTGGGGGACAGCTCCTACAATGAGCAGTTCTTC. It encodes CASSLGDSSYNEQFF. The chain joins TRBV7-3 to TRBJ2-1, with 7 bases that match TRBD1. The length of the CDR3 is 15 residues. Per germline, CDR1 SGHTA and CDR2 FQGTGA. The V segment lost 3 bases and the J segment 0 bases; nucleotides outside the gene matches: 2. Drawing the rest from reference TRBV7-3 and TRBJ2-1, the complete variable domain is GAGVSQTPSNKVTEKGKYVELRCDPISGHTALYWYRQSLGQGPEFLIYFQGTGAADDSGLPNDRFFAVRPEGSVSTLKIQRTERGDSAVYLCASSLGDSSYNEQFFGPGTRLTVL.

The V call is TRBV19, the J call TRBJ1-6, with 10 bases identical to TRBD1. The CDR3 runs 15 residues. Germline V lookup: CDR1 LNHDA, CDR2 SQIVND (reference sequence). With V trimmed by 5 bases and J by 5 bases, 3 bases remained unmatched. CDR3 DNA sequence: TGTGCCAGTAGTGTGGACAGGGGGAATAATTCACCCCTCCACTTT. Amino acids: CASSVDRGNNSPLHF. The complete variable domain, with remaining parts taken from reference TRBV19 and TRBJ1-6, reads DGGITQSPKYLFRKEGQNVTLSCEQNLNHDAMYWYRQDPGQGLRLIYYSQIVNDFQKGDIAEGYSVSREKKESFPLTVTSAQKNPTAFYLCASSVDRGNNSPLHFGNGTRLTVT.